This TCR beta chain came from a study of cytomegalovirus exposure and HLA in healthy donors. Study conclusions and caveats: Across donors, sequencing depth was assumed by presence/absence analyses to be roughly uniform. A later analysis reported that several of the most significant clusters appeared to be linked to common viral pathogens, among them Epstein-Barr virus.

Comments on this clone: The antigen remains unidentified. Other DNA variants within this sample encode the same CDR3.

PCR amplification relied on 60 Vbeta primers (plus 13 Jbeta primers). Libraries were prepared by immunoSEQ multiplex PCR; TCRdb keeps only in-frame clonotypes and omits some of them. The sample records around 90,000 clones, 70% to 85% being singletons. This TCR derives from a human donor in good health. The sequenced sample was PBMCs.

The CDR3 DNA reads as TGTGCCAGCTCACCGGGGCTGCAAGAGACCCAGTACTTC. This sequence encodes CASSPGLQETQYF. This chain links TRBV18 with TRBJ2-5, with D perhaps matching TRBD1 (5 bases). The length of the CDR3 is 13 residues. Germline V lookup: CDR1 KGHSH, CDR2 LQKENI. Trimming pared 3 bases from V and 2 bases from J, leaving 7 bases between. The entire variable domain, with the rest obtained from reference TRBV18 and TRBJ2-5, is as follows: NAGVMQNPRHLVRRRGQEARLRCSPMKGHSHVYWYRQLPEEGLKFMVYLQKENIIDESGMPKERFSAEFPKEGPSILRIQQVVRGDSAAYFCASSPGLQETQYFGPGTRLLVL.